Below, 16 T cell receptor beta chains from the same sample are listed, as sequenced in a study of T-cell memory formation after mild COVID-19. TCRdb recomputed calls from the 5' RACE reads with MiXCR, one row per CDR3 protein. The sample shows hundreds of thousands of distinct CDR3 sequences, around 28% of them seen only once. Sequencing used PBMCs or a T cell subset sorted from them (not recorded which). The origin of the receptors is an adult woman who had mild COVID-19 (a few samples of this study predate the infection). Cell type and time point are not known.

The rearrangement joins TRBV11-2 to TRBJ1-5; 9 nucleotides line up with TRBD1. Trimming at V came to 5 bases and at J to 5 bases, leaving 1 base not matched to a gene. The V gene's germline CDR1 is SGHAT and CDR2 FQNNGV. The CDR3 has 13 residues. The CDR3 sequence: CASSTGGDQPQHF. The CDR3 DNA sequence: TGTGCCAGCAGCACAGGGGGCGATCAGCCCCAGCATTTT.

This clonotype came up a few times. This sequence joins TRBV20-1 and TRBJ2-3; 7 nucleotides align to TRBD1. V shed 5 bases and J 1 base; nucleotides not matched to a gene: 6. The CDR3 runs to 14 residues. The germline V gene has CDR1 DFQATT and CDR2 SNEGSKA (reference sequence). This CDR3 is CSAPRQGGTDTQYF. Written as DNA, the CDR3 is TGCAGTGCTCCCCGACAGGGCGGCACAGATACGCAGTATTTT.

The rearrangement joins TRBV9 to TRBJ2-1, with TRBD1 as a possible D gene (6 bases). Deletions cut 4 bases from V and 9 bases from J, with 8 bases between. Germline CDR1 and CDR2: SGDLS and YYNGEE. The CDR3 contains 11 residues. The CDR3 region is CASSPGVEQFF. Here the CDR3 DNA reads TGTGCCAGCAGCCCAGGGGTTGAGCAGTTCTTC.

This clonotype was seen only a few times. V gene TRBV7-2 combines with J gene TRBJ2-2; 7 bases line up with TRBD2. Losses at the gene ends were 4 bases for V and 6 bases for J; bases not matched to a gene: 11. CDR1 is SGHTA and CDR2 is FQGNSA in the germline V gene. CDR3 length: 16 amino acids. CDR3 sequence reads: CASSSSGTTYAGELFF. The CDR3 DNA follows: TGTGCCAGCAGCTCCTCCGGGACTACCTACGCCGGGGAGCTGTTTTTT.

This CDR3 reads CASSGSPVNTEAFF. The CDR3 coding sequence is TGTGCCAGCAGCGGTAGTCCGGTGAACACTGAAGCTTTCTTT. The chain couples TRBV7-8 to TRBJ1-1; D ambiguous. V gave up 5 bases and J gave up 0 bases, with 10 bases separating them. Germline V CDR1 and CDR2: SGHVS, FQNEAQ. The CDR3 runs to 14 residues.

This clonotype was counted a few times. The chain links TRBV6-2 or TRBV6-3 to TRBJ2-7, with 7 bases lining up with TRBD2. V gave up 5 bases and J gave up 0 bases; unmatched junction bases: 7. This CDR3 contains 15 residues. Germline V CDR1 and CDR2: MNHEY, SVGEGT. The CDR3 nucleotides read TGTGCCAGCAGTCTTACCGGGACTACCTCCTACGAGCAGTACTTC. It translates to CASSLTGTTSYEQYF.

The chain joins TRBV6-6 to TRBJ1-1; D is unresolved. Germline CDR1 MNHNY, CDR2 SVGAGI (reference sequence). This CDR3 is 12 amino acids long. The V end lost 2 bases, the J end lost 3 bases, and 4 bases lay between the germline ends. Here the CDR3 reads CASSYEDTEAFF. In nucleotides, the CDR3 is TGTGCCAGCAGTTACGAGGACACTGAAGCTTTCTTT.

The chain uses TRBV14 and TRBJ2-2; D not certain. Per the germline V gene, CDR1 is SGHDN and CDR2 is FVKESK. Between the trimmed V and J ends, which lost 2 bases and 5 bases, there was a span of 12 bases. CDR3 length: 15 amino acids. The CDR3 DNA sequence: TGTGCCAGCAGCCAAACCCCCGCTTGGACCGGGGAGCTGTTTTTT. Its protein product is CASSQTPAWTGELFF.

The chain employs TRBV7-9 and TRBJ2-6, with D possibly being TRBD2 (5 bases). The CDR3 sequence is 18 residues long. Trimming pared 2 bases from V and 4 bases from J, leaving 18 bases between. The germline V gene has CDR1 SEHNR and CDR2 FQNEAQ (reference sequence). CDR3 protein: CASSLSAATSGGANVLTF. The CDR3 coding sequence is TGTGCCAGCAGCTTAAGCGCAGCCACCTCGGGAGGGGCCAACGTCCTGACTTTC.

The chain joins TRBV4-1 to TRBJ2-5; TRBD2 is a possible D gene (7 bases). The ends were cut back, 4 bases at V and 0 bases at J, with 15 bases in the middle. The germline V gene has CDR1 MGHRA and CDR2 YSYEKL. The CDR3 runs to 16 residues. This chain's CDR3 is CASSRGGLADQETQYF. CDR3 in DNA: TGCGCCAGCAGCCGGGGGGGGCTAGCGGACCAAGAGACCCAGTACTTC.

This sequence joins TRBV9 and TRBJ2-3; D ambiguous. Trimming pared 6 bases from V and 6 bases from J, leaving 11 bases between. CDR1 and CDR2 from the germline V gene are SGDLS and YYNGEE. The CDR3 covers 12 residues. The DNA of the CDR3 is TGTGCCAGCAACCAAGGTGGGGATACGCAGTATTTT. It translates to CASNQGGDTQYF.

The rearrangement links TRBV9 to TRBJ2-5, with TRBD1 as a possible D gene (6 bases). The germline V and J ends were trimmed by 0 bases and 5 bases, with 14 bases remaining between them. This CDR3 has 15 residues. Germline V gene data show CDR1 as SGDLS and CDR2 as YYNGEE. The CDR3 DNA reads as TGTGCCAGCAGCGTAGATGGACAGCTCGCGGAGACCCAGTACTTC. Protein product: CASSVDGQLAETQYF.

V is TRBV9 and J is TRBJ1-1, with no clear D. The V gene's germline CDR1 is SGDLS and CDR2 YYNGEE. This CDR3 is 15 amino acids long. V gave up 0 bases and J gave up 1 base, with 10 bases separating them. The CDR3 bases are TGTGCCAGCAGCGTAGAGCCGGGGTCGAACACTGAAGCTTTCTTT. As protein: CASSVEPGSNTEAFF.

This clonotype was seen only a few times. The V call is TRBV7-9, the J call TRBJ2-7; D is tentatively TRBD1 or TRBD2 (5 bases each). V was shortened by 2 bases and J by 5 bases, with 7 bases between the two germline ends. CDR3 length: 12 amino acids. Germline V gene sequence: CDR1 SEHNR, CDR2 FQNEAQ (reference sequence). The chain's CDR3 is CASSLRGNEQYF. As DNA, the CDR3 is TGTGCCAGCAGCTTACGGGGCAACGAGCAGTACTTC. Full variable domain (remainder filled in from reference TRBV7-9 and TRBJ2-7): DTGVSQNPRHKITKRGQNVTFRCDPISEHNRLYWYRQTLGQGPEFLTYFQNEAQLEKSRLLSDRFSAERPKGSFSTLEIQRTEQGDSAMYLCASSLRGNEQYFGPGTRLTVT.

This chain links TRBV13 with TRBJ2-7; 8 bases align to TRBD1. V lost 6 bases and J lost 3; bases outside the gene matches: 7. The CDR3 consists of 14 residues. Germline V gene sequence: CDR1 PRHDT, CDR2 FYEKMQ (reference sequence). The CDR3 here is CASSQGAMDYEQYF. The DNA of the CDR3 is TGTGCCAGCAGTCAGGGGGCAATGGACTACGAGCAGTACTTC. Combining the CDR3 with reference TRBV13 and TRBJ2-7 gives the whole variable domain AAGVIQSPRHLIKEKRETATLKCYPIPRHDTVYWYQQGPGQDPQFLISFYEKMQSDKGSIPDRFSAQQFSDYHSELNMSSLELGDSALYFCASSQGAMDYEQYFGPGTRLTVT.

The chain recombines TRBV2 with TRBJ2-5; no definite D call. Germline CDR1 and CDR2: SNHLY and FYNNEI. This CDR3 has 12 amino acids. V was clipped by 6 bases and J by 5 bases, with 10 bases between them. CDR3 sequence (DNA): TGTGCCAGCAGACCTTACGAGGAGACCCAGTACTTC. Translated, it gives CASRPYEETQYF.